This entry describes one T cell receptor (beta chain). Its target is unknown. This entry belongs to a study of cytomegalovirus exposure and HLA in healthy donors. This CDR3 contains 13 residues. CDR1 and CDR2 from the germline V gene are MNHNS and SASEGT. Trimming took 7 bases from V and 3 from J, leaving 12 bases between them. The study, taken as a whole, reports: One later analysis reportedly identified an Asian-associated ancestry cluster that showed fewer N-insertions than the roughly 670-donor mean. Roughly even sequencing depth across donors was the assumption behind the presence/absence analyses.

PCR involved 60 Vbeta and 13 Jbeta primers. Only in-frame clones appear in the TCRdb table, and some are missing; sequencing was by immunoSEQ multiplex PCR. The sample yields around 170,000 clones, 71% seen once. The rearrangement uses TRBV6-1 and TRBJ1-1; D ambiguous. This TCR derives from a girl under 18 in good health and CMV-seronegative. What was sequenced was PBMCs. As DNA, the CDR3 is TGTGCCAGCACCATTCTAGAGTACACTGAAGCTTTCTTT. Residues: CASTILEYTEAFF.